Sequencing of this T cell receptor (beta chain) was carried out in a study of response to subunit inactivated influenza vaccine. Overall study results and limits: There was a suggestion from the authors that each seasonal influenza vaccination recruits few new T cells.

TCRdb re-analysed the RT-PCR reads in MiXCR, keeping a single row per CDR3 protein. The table lists fewer than 600,000 distinct CDR3 sequences, 6% to 9% of them singletons, with 13% in the top ten. The CDR3 loop spans 16 amino acids. With 4 bases clipped from V and 0 bases from J, the junction kept 2 bases outside the gene matches. This clonotype occurred many times. Its antigen is currently unknown. The material was PBMCs from blood, obtained about 23 months after vaccination. The chain is built from TRBV12-3 or TRBV12-4 and TRBJ2-3; 12 bases are shared with TRBD2. The TCR was taken from a man between 50 and 75 years old who received an inactivated influenza vaccine. CDR3 bases: TGTGCCAGCAGTTCGACTAGCGGGGGAAGCACAGATACGCAGTATTTT. This translates into CASSSTSGGSTDTQYF.